The T cell receptor beta chain described here comes from a study of yellow fever vaccine responses in identical twins. Study results and limitations: Twins reportedly had a vaccine T cell response that seemed partly convergent, partly personalized.

MiXCR was run by TCRdb on the RT-PCR reads, yielding one entry per CDR3 protein. The sample records 1,200 to 1,500 distinct CDR3 sequences, roughly 84% being singletons. Comment on this clonotype: The antigen remains undetermined.

Sequences were derived from T cells from blood (PBMCs), unsorted or a sorted subset (not recorded which), sampled before or after yellow fever vaccination (not recorded which). The TCR sequence derives from a young woman who received the yellow fever vaccine.

CDR3 coding DNA: TGTGCCAGCAGTCCACAGGGGAAGGAGTACGAGCAGTACTTC. The encoded protein is CASSPQGKEYEQYF. The J gene is TRBJ2-7, the V gene TRBV11-1; 7 positions match TRBD1. Trimming removed 6 bases from V and 4 bases from J; junction bases left unmatched: 9. CDR3 length: 14 residues. Germline V gene sequence: CDR1 SGHAT, CDR2 FQDESV (reference sequence).